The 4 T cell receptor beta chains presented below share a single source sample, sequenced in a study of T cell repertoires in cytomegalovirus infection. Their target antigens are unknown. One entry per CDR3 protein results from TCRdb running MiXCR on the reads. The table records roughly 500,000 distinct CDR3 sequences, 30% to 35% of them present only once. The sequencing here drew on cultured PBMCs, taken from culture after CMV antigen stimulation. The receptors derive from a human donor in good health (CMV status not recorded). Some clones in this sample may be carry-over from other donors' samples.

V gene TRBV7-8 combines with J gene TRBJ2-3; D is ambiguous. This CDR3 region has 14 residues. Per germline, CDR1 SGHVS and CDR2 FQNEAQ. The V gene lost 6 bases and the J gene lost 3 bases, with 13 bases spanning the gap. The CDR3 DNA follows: TGTGCCAGCAGTTATCTACCTTCGACAGATACGCAGTATTTT. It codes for CASSYLPSTDTQYF.

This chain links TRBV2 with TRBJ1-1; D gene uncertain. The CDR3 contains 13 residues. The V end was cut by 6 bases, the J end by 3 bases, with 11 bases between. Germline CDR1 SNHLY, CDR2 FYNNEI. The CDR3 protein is CASRESQDTEAFF. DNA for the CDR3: TGTGCCAGCAGGGAGTCTCAGGACACTGAAGCTTTCTTT.

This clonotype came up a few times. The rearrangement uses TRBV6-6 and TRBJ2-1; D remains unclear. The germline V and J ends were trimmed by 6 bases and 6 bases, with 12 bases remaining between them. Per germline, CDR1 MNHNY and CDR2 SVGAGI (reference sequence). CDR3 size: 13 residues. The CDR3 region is CASRTPVINEQFF. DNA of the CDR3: TGTGCCAGCAGAACCCCGGTTATCAATGAGCAGTTCTTC.

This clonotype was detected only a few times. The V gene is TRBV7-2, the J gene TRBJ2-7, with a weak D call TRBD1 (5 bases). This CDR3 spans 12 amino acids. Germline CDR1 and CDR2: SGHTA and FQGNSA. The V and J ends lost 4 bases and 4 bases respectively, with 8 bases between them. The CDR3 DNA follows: TGTGCCAGCAGCTCCGACAGATACGAGCAGTACTTC. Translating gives CASSSDRYEQYF. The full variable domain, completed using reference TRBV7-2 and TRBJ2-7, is GAGVSQSPSNKVTEKGKDVELRCDPISGHTALYWYRQSLGQGLEFLIYFQGNSAPDKSGLPSDRFSAERTGGSVSTLTIQRTQQEDSAVYLCASSSDRYEQYFGPGTRLTVT.